Presented here are 27 T cell receptor beta chains from one specimen sequenced in a study of blood T cell repertoires in COVID-19. Profiling relied on immunoSEQ multiplex PCR, and the TCRdb table lists in-frame clones only, not all of them. The sample holds 250,000 to 400,000 clones, 90% seen once. The specimen was peripheral blood. These receptors were collected from a woman younger than 45 with COVID-19, enrolled during active disease.

The V and J genes are TRBV5-4 and TRBJ1-1; the D gene is possibly TRBD1 (5 bases). The CDR3 has 13 amino acids. Germline V lookup: CDR1 SGHNT, CDR2 YYREEE (reference sequence). V lost 2 bases, J lost 4 bases, and 9 bases lay in between. CDR3 nucleotides: TGTGCCAGCAGCTTTTGGGGCCCCACTGAAGCTTTCTTT. This encodes CASSFWGPTEAFF.

This chain connects TRBV2 to TRBJ2-2; D call uncertain. The CDR3 is 14 amino acids. V shed 7 bases and J shed 1 base, with 10 bases lying between them. Germline-derived CDR1 and CDR2 are SNHLY and FYNNEI. The CDR3 sequence is CASTPFRNTGELFF. For the CDR3, the DNA is TGTGCCAGCACCCCCTTTAGGAACACCGGGGAGCTGTTTTTT. Drawing the rest from reference TRBV2 and TRBJ2-2, the complete variable domain is EPEVTQTPSHQVTQMGQEVILRCVPISNHLYFYWYRQILGQKVEFLVSFYNNEISEKSEIFDDQFSVERPDGSNFTLKIRSTKLEDSAMYFCASTPFRNTGELFFGEGSRLTVL.

This chain connects TRBV6-1 to TRBJ1-5; no clear D. Between the trimmed V and J ends, which lost 3 bases and 3 bases, there was a span of 12 bases. This CDR3 is built from 15 residues. CDR1 is MNHNS, CDR2 SASEGT, per germline. The CDR3 is CASSEVSVDNQPQHF. CDR3 nucleotide sequence: TGTGCCAGCAGTGAGGTGTCGGTAGACAATCAGCCCCAGCATTTT.

The chain joins TRBV19 to TRBJ1-1; no clear D. The CDR3 is 16 amino acids. Germline V gene data show CDR1 as LNHDA and CDR2 as SQIVND (reference sequence). The germline V and J ends were trimmed by 7 bases and 0 bases, with 18 bases remaining between them. The CDR3 protein is CASNPPGLGLNTEAFF. In nucleotides, the CDR3 is TGTGCCAGTAACCCCCCGGGGTTGGGATTGAACACTGAAGCTTTCTTT.

The V and J genes are TRBV11-3 and TRBJ2-4, with 8 bases that match TRBD1. The ends lost 5 bases at V and 5 bases at J; junction bases unmatched: 14. The CDR3 contains 17 residues. CDR1 and CDR2 from the germline V gene are SGHNT and YENEEA. The CDR3 nucleotides read TGTGCCAGCAGCATAGGGGACCGGGACAGGACTGAAAACATTCAGTACTTC. Protein sequence: CASSIGDRDRTENIQYF.

In DNA, the CDR3 is TGCGCCAGCGTTGCGGGTCATGAAAAACTGTTTTTT. It specifies CASVAGHEKLFF. The chain recombines TRBV23-1 with TRBJ1-4; D not certain. TRBV23-1 is flagged as an ORF with uncertain function. This CDR3 is built from 12 residues. Trimming shortened V by 8 bases and J by 6 bases, and 10 bases separated the two germline ends.

The chain combines TRBV20-1 with TRBJ1-5; D is undetermined. The CDR3 has 13 residues. The V end lost 3 bases, the J end lost 0 bases, and 6 bases lay between the germline ends. The germline V gene encodes CDR1 DFQATT and CDR2 SNEGSKA (reference sequence). The CDR3 loop is CSASRDSNQPQHF. For the CDR3, the DNA is TGCAGTGCTAGTCGGGATAGCAATCAGCCCCAGCATTTT.

The chain carries TRBV27 and TRBJ1-2; TRBD1 is a possible D gene (5 bases). CDR3 length equals 13 residues. Germline V CDR1 and CDR2: MNHEY, SMNVEV (reference sequence). Trimming pared 8 bases from V and 6 bases from J, leaving 16 bases between. In nucleotides, the CDR3 is TGTGCCAGCGGGGACTCCCAAGGAAATGGCTACACCTTC. As protein: CASGDSQGNGYTF.

The rearrangement uses TRBV20-1 and TRBJ2-3, with D possibly matching TRBD2 (5 bases). CDR3 length: 11 amino acids. V lost 7 bases to trimming and J lost 2 bases, with 7 bases between them. CDR1 and CDR2 from the germline V gene are DFQATT and SNEGSKA (reference sequence). CDR3 bases: TGCAGTGAGGGAGTCACAGATACGCAGTATTTT. Translating it yields CSEGVTDTQYF.

The chain combines TRBV5-4 with TRBJ2-1; 11 bases align to TRBD2. Germline V gene lookup returns CDR1 SGHNT and CDR2 YYREEE (reference sequence). V dropped 5 bases and J dropped 4; count of bases not matched to a gene: 5. This CDR3 comprises 15 residues. CDR3 region: CASRSGLADYNEQFF. Here the CDR3 DNA reads TGTGCCAGCAGGTCGGGACTAGCGGATTACAATGAGCAGTTCTTC.

This clone has just a few counts. This sequence joins TRBV6-1 and TRBJ1-1, with TRBD1 as a possible D gene (6 bases). V lost 3 bases and J lost 4, with 9 bases in between. Germline loops: CDR1 MNHNS, CDR2 SASEGT. The CDR3 consists of 13 residues. Written as DNA, the CDR3 is TGTGCCAGCAGTGACAGGGGTATCACTGAAGCTTTCTTT. Translation: CASSDRGITEAFF.

With regard to this clone: The same CDR3 also results from other DNA sequences found in this sample. The chain combines TRBV4-1 with TRBJ1-5, with no clear D. The CDR3 has 14 amino acids. In germline, CDR1 is MGHRA, CDR2 YSYEKL. V lost 0 bases to trimming and J lost 2 bases, with 5 bases between them. CDR3 coding DNA: TGCGCCAGCAGCCAAGATCCGGGCAATCAGCCCCAGCATTTT. This gives the protein CASSQDPGNQPQHF.

This chain uses TRBV19 with TRBJ1-5; D not resolved. This CDR3 is 15 amino acids long. In germline, CDR1 is LNHDA, CDR2 SQIVND (reference sequence). Trimming stripped 4 bases from V and 0 bases from J, with 10 bases between. CDR3 sequence: CASSKDRDSNQPQHF. The CDR3 nucleotides read TGTGCCAGTAGTAAGGACCGGGATAGCAATCAGCCCCAGCATTTT.

The rearrangement uses TRBV6-6 and TRBJ1-2; 9 positions match TRBD1. V trimming: 5 bases; J trimming: 4 bases; junction bases outside the gene matches: 14. CDR3 length equals 17 residues. Germline V gene sequence: CDR1 MNHNY, CDR2 SVGAGI (reference sequence). CDR3 sequence: CASSPTGQGRAVYGYTF. In DNA form, the CDR3 reads TGTGCCAGCAGTCCCACGGGACAGGGAAGGGCAGTCTATGGCTACACCTTC.

The rearrangement links TRBV19 to TRBJ1-2; 9 positions agree with TRBD1. CDR3 length: 15 residues. CDR1 is LNHDA and CDR2 is SQIVND in the germline V gene (reference sequence). Losses at the gene ends were 5 bases for V and 3 bases for J; bases not matched to a gene: 7. The CDR3, as DNA: TGTGCCAGTAGTCCCTATAGGACAGGGGACTATGGCTACACCTTC. It codes for CASSPYRTGDYGYTF. Drawing the rest from reference TRBV19 and TRBJ1-2, the complete variable domain is DGGITQSPKYLFRKEGQNVTLSCEQNLNHDAMYWYRQDPGQGLRLIYYSQIVNDFQKGDIAEGYSVSREKKESFPLTVTSAQKNPTAFYLCASSPYRTGDYGYTFGSGTRLTVV.

The genes are TRBV7-8 and TRBJ1-5, with D unresolved. This CDR3 is built from 13 residues. CDR1 is SGHVS, CDR2 FQNEAQ, per germline. V was cut by 1 base and J by 5 bases, with 6 bases left in between. Written as DNA, the CDR3 is TGTGCCAGCAGCTTAGGAGCTGATCAGCCCCAGCATTTT. It is translated as CASSLGADQPQHF.

This clone occurred once. V is TRBV10-3 and J is TRBJ2-3, with D maybe TRBD2 (6 bases). CDR3 size: 15 residues. V shed 3 bases and J shed 1 base, with 11 bases lying between them. The germline V gene has CDR1 ENHRY and CDR2 SYGVKD. The DNA of the CDR3 is TGTGCCATCAGTGACTTCGGGGGTGGCACAGATACGCAGTATTTT. Amino acids: CAISDFGGGTDTQYF.

This sequence joins TRBV13 and TRBJ2-2, with D uncertain. Germline V gives CDR1 PRHDT, CDR2 FYEKMQ (reference sequence). V was pared by 7 bases and J by 1 base, with 7 bases between. The CDR3 covers 13 residues. The CDR3 loop reads CASTAGNTGELFF. The CDR3 bases are TGTGCCAGCACCGCAGGGAACACCGGGGAGCTGTTTTTT.

The chain employs TRBV6-5 and TRBJ1-2, with TRBD1 identical over 9 bases. The CDR3 runs to 12 residues. The J segment lost 7 bases and the V segment lost 6 bases, leaving 3 bases of the junction unmatched. Germline V gene lookup returns CDR1 MNHEY and CDR2 SVGAGI. CDR3 region: CASRGTGFGYTF. The CDR3 DNA reads as TGTGCCAGCAGGGGGACAGGGTTTGGCTACACCTTC.

This clone was picked up a small number of times. The chain is built from TRBV5-8 and TRBJ2-5; 9 positions match TRBD2. This CDR3 region has 14 residues. With 2 bases clipped from V and 4 bases from J, the junction kept 3 bases outside the gene matches. Germline assignment: CDR1 SGHTS and CDR2 YDEGEE. DNA for the CDR3: TGTGCCAGCAGCTTTCTAGCGGGAATAGAGACCCAGTACTTC. Its protein product is CASSFLAGIETQYF.

The genes are TRBV30 and TRBJ2-7; D remains ambiguous. From germline, CDR1 is GTSNPN and CDR2 SVGIG (reference sequence). With 1 base removed from V and 7 bases from J, the gap between germline ends came to 11 bases. The CDR3 totals 12 residues. CDR3 sequence reads: CAWSGAPSEQYF. CDR3 coding DNA: TGTGCCTGGAGTGGGGCCCCCTCGGAGCAGTACTTC.

The gene calls are TRBV2 and TRBJ1-1, with D possibly being TRBD1 (5 bases). Between the trimmed V and J ends, which lost 3 bases and 4 bases, there was a span of 15 bases. The CDR3 contains 15 residues. CDR1 and CDR2 (germline): SNHLY, FYNNEI. The DNA of the CDR3 is TGTGCCAGCAGTGAGGAATCCGTGGGGGGCACTGAAGCTTTCTTT. Translated, it gives CASSEESVGGTEAFF.

A single count supports this clone. The chain is built from TRBV28 and TRBJ1-5, with a tentative D call TRBD1 (5 bases). Germline CDR1 is MDHEN and CDR2 is SYDVKM. V lost 2 bases and J 1 base, leaving 12 bases between the germline ends. The CDR3 consists of 16 residues. The CDR3 DNA sequence: TGTGCCAGCAGTTTAGCAGGGATGGTGAGCAATCAGCCCCAGCATTTT. Translation gives CASSLAGMVSNQPQHF.

V gene TRBV5-1 combines with J gene TRBJ2-7; 10 bases are shared with TRBD2. The germline CDR1 and CDR2 sequences are SGHRS and YFSETQ. The CDR3 loop spans 14 amino acids. J lost 5 bases, V lost 5 bases, and 7 bases had no gene match. CDR3: CASRPSGSFHEQYF. CDR3 sequence (DNA): TGCGCCAGCAGACCTAGCGGGAGTTTCCACGAGCAGTACTTC. Based on the CDR3 plus reference TRBV5-1 and TRBJ2-7, the full variable domain is KAGVTQTPRYLIKTRGQQVTLSCSPISGHRSVSWYQQTPGQGLQFLFEYFSETQRNKGNFPGRFSGRQFSNSRSEMNVSTLELGDSALYLCASRPSGSFHEQYFGPGTRLTVT.

The rearrangement links TRBV28 to TRBJ1-3, with 9 bases that match TRBD1. J gave up 2 bases and V 6 bases, and 8 bases lay outside the gene matches. This CDR3 region has 16 residues. Germline-derived CDR1 and CDR2 are MDHEN and SYDVKM. The CDR3 region has the DNA TGTGCCAGCAGCCCCGTACAGGGGGCGCCTGGAAACACCATATATTTT. Protein sequence: CASSPVQGAPGNTIYF.

The chain links TRBV5-1 to TRBJ2-1, with 8 bases aligning to TRBD2. The trim removed 2 bases at V and 5 bases at J, leaving 6 bases unmatched. CDR1 and CDR2 from the germline V gene are SGHRS and YFSETQ. The CDR3 contains 15 residues. CDR3 in amino acids: CASSLLAEMDNEQFF. The CDR3 nucleotides are TGCGCCAGCAGCTTACTAGCGGAGATGGACAATGAGCAGTTCTTC. The entire variable domain, with the rest obtained from reference TRBV5-1 and TRBJ2-1, is as follows: KAGVTQTPRYLIKTRGQQVTLSCSPISGHRSVSWYQQTPGQGLQFLFEYFSETQRNKGNFPGRFSGRQFSNSRSEMNVSTLELGDSALYLCASSLLAEMDNEQFFGPGTRLTVL.

The J gene is TRBJ1-2, the V gene TRBV2; tentative D call: TRBD1 (5 bases). The CDR3 covers 15 residues. CDR1 is SNHLY and CDR2 is FYNNEI in the germline V gene. V was shortened by 5 bases and J by 8 bases, with 21 bases between the two germline ends. The CDR3 loop is CASSPRGGPARGYTF. In DNA form, the CDR3 reads TGTGCCAGCAGTCCCCGGGGGGGACCCGCGCGGGGCTACACCTTC.